This T cell receptor beta chain was documented in a study of cytomegalovirus exposure and HLA in healthy donors. Each of the donors was a healthy bone marrow donor. PCR primers comprised 60 Vbeta and 13 Jbeta primers. Profiled with immunoSEQ multiplex PCR; TCRdb holds only in-frame clones, not every one. The table shows roughly 160,000 clones, with 76% occurring only once. This TCR derives from a man aged 55 to 70 in good health and CMV-seronegative. The sequencing input was PBMCs.

CDR3 amino acids: CASSPLENIGELFF. The DNA for the CDR3 is TGTGCCAGCTCACCCCTCGAGAATATCGGGGAGCTGTTTTTT. The chain joins TRBV18 to TRBJ2-2; D is uncertain. V lost 3 bases to trimming and J lost 7 bases, with 12 bases between them. From germline, CDR1 is KGHSH and CDR2 LQKENI. This CDR3 is 14 amino acids long.